One sample yielded the 11 T cell receptor beta chains listed below, sequenced in a study of blood T cell repertoires in COVID-19. The protocol was immunoSEQ multiplex PCR, while the TCRdb copy is restricted to in-frame clones and leaves out a portion. The table shows over 150,000 clones, with more than 70% occurring only once. The specimen was peripheral blood. Receptors were obtained from a woman of 80 years or more with active or convalescent COVID-19.

The J gene is TRBJ2-7, the V gene TRBV11-2, with TRBD1 identical over 9 bases. This CDR3 has 17 residues. The V gene's germline CDR1 is SGHAT and CDR2 FQNNGV. J gave up 6 bases and V 3 bases, and 15 bases lay outside the gene matches. The CDR3 DNA sequence: TGTGCCAGCAGCTTCCTCGGGACAGGGAGGTTTCCGGGCGAGCAGTACTTC. Its protein product is CASSFLGTGRFPGEQYF.

The rearrangement joins TRBV27 to TRBJ1-4, with TRBD1 identical over 12 bases. Looked up from germline, CDR1 is MNHEY and CDR2 is SMNVEV (reference sequence). This CDR3 is 16 amino acids long. V lost 5 bases, J lost 5 bases, and 6 bases stayed unmatched. CDR3 in amino acids: CASSVTGTGGNEKLFF. The CDR3 nucleotides are TGTGCCAGCAGTGTAACCGGGACAGGGGGCAATGAAAAACTGTTTTTT.

In this sample, this clone turned up once. The chain links TRBV30 to TRBJ2-3, with D uncertain. Between the trimmed V and J ends, which lost 4 bases and 1 base, there was a span of 3 bases. The CDR3 runs 11 residues. CDR1 is GTSNPN, CDR2 SVGIG, per germline (reference sequence). The CDR3 loop is CAWTGTDTQYF. The CDR3 DNA follows: TGTGCCTGGACGGGCACAGATACGCAGTATTTT. The full variable domain, its missing parts supplied by reference TRBV30 and TRBJ2-3, is SQTIHQWPATLVQPVGSPLSLECTVEGTSNPNLYWYRQAAGRGLQLLFYSVGIGQISSEVPQNLSASRPQDRQFILSSKKLLLSDSGFYLCAWTGTDTQYFGPGTRLTVL.

This clone was counted only a few times. J is TRBJ1-6 and V is TRBV28; TRBD1 aligns across 8 bases. Germline V gene sequence: CDR1 MDHEN, CDR2 SYDVKM. The CDR3 runs to 11 residues. V lost 5 bases and J lost 13; bases outside the gene matches: 1. The CDR3 reads CASSRQGPLHF. CDR3 nucleotide sequence: TGTGCCAGCAGTCGACAGGGGCCCCTCCACTTT.

The chain recombines TRBV6-1 with TRBJ1-3; TRBD1 aligns across 8 bases. Germline assignment: CDR1 MNHNS and CDR2 SASEGT. CDR3 length: 16 amino acids. V shed 4 bases, J shed 2 bases, and the junction held 7 bases outside the gene matches. The chain's CDR3 is CASSAGQAFPGNTIYF. CDR3 DNA: TGTGCCAGCAGTGCGGGACAGGCTTTCCCTGGAAACACCATATATTTT.

V is TRBV21-1 and J is TRBJ1-1; the table's D gene call, TRBD1, was not cross checked with the DNA. TRBV21-1 corresponds to a pseudogene. The CDR3 is 17 residues long. The CDR3 protein is CASSKALKGQGGTEAFF. The CDR3 DNA follows: TGTGCCAGCAGCAAAGCGCTCAAGGGACAGGGTGGCACTGAAGCTTTCTTT.

The gene calls are TRBV7-9 and TRBJ1-1; D unresolved. The germline V and J ends were trimmed by 5 bases and 8 bases, with 21 bases remaining between them. The CDR3 runs to 15 residues. CDR1 is SEHNR, CDR2 FQNEAQ, per germline (reference sequence). In DNA, the CDR3 is TGTGCCAGCAGCGGTGGCATGCCAGCAACTATCGAAGCTTTCTTT. Its protein product is CASSGGMPATIEAFF.

The chain combines TRBV12-3 or TRBV12-4 with TRBJ1-6; 11 bases match TRBD1. This CDR3 is built from 13 residues. The trim removed 6 bases at V and 10 bases at J, leaving 2 bases unmatched. CDR3 residues: CASRGQGGSPLHF. The DNA for the CDR3 is TGTGCCAGCAGGGGACAGGGGGGCTCACCCCTCCACTTT.

The genes are TRBV9 and TRBJ1-2; D gene uncertain. The germline V gene encodes CDR1 SGDLS and CDR2 YYNGEE. V lost 2 bases and J 3 bases, leaving 14 bases between the germline ends. This CDR3 has 15 residues. The CDR3 loop is CASSVRTSYDYGYTF. The CDR3 nucleotides read TGTGCCAGCAGCGTTCGAACCTCCTACGACTATGGCTACACCTTC.

This clone was recorded only once. V is TRBV6-2 or TRBV6-3 and J is TRBJ1-2; 9 bases map to TRBD1. Losses at the gene ends were 4 bases for V and 2 bases for J; bases not matched to a gene: 8. CDR3 length equals 16 residues. Germline V lookup: CDR1 MNHEY, CDR2 SVGEGT. The CDR3 DNA reads TGTGCCAGCAGTTCGACGCTTGGACAGGGGAACTATGGCTACACCTTC. It is translated as CASSSTLGQGNYGYTF.

This chain joins TRBV18 and TRBJ1-1; D ambiguous. V was trimmed by 6 bases and J by 3 bases, leaving 11 bases between them. This CDR3 has 13 amino acids. The germline V gene encodes CDR1 KGHSH and CDR2 LQKENI. The CDR3 loop reads CASSQVEDTEAFF. The CDR3, as DNA: TGTGCCAGCTCTCAAGTGGAGGACACTGAAGCTTTCTTT.